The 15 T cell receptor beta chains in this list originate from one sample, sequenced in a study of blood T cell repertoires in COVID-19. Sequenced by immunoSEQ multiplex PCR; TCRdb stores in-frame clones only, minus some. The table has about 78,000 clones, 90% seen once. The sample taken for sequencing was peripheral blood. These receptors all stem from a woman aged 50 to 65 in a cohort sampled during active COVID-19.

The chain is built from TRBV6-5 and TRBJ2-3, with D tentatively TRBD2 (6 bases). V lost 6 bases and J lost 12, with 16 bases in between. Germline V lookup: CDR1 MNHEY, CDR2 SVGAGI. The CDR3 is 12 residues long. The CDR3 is CASRPPGLQQYF. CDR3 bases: TGTGCCAGCAGGCCCCCCGGACTACAACAGTATTTT.

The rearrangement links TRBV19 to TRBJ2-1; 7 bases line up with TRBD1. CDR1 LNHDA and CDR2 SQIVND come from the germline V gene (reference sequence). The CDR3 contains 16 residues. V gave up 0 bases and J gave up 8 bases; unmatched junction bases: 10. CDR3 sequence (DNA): TGTGCCAGTAGTATAGATCAGACAGGGAAGATCTATGAGCAGTTCTTC. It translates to CASSIDQTGKIYEQFF.

Here the CDR3 DNA reads TGTGCCAGCAGTGAATGGAGCCAGAGTAACACTGAAGCTTTCTTT. This gives the protein CASSEWSQSNTEAFF. This chain uses TRBV25-1 with TRBJ1-1; D gene unclear. V was shortened by 1 base and J by 2 bases, with 11 bases between the two germline ends. Germline CDR1 MGHDK, CDR2 SYGVNS. The CDR3 has 15 residues.

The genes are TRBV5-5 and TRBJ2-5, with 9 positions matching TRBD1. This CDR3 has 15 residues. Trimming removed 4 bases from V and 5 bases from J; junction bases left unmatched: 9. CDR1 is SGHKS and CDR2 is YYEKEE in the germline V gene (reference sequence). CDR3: CASSPTTGGRETQYF. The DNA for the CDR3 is TGTGCCAGCAGCCCGACTACAGGGGGCAGGGAGACCCAGTACTTC. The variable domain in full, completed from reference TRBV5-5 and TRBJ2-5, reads DAGVTQSPTHLIKTRGQQVTLRCSPISGHKSVSWYQQVLGQGPQFIFQYYEKEERGRGNFPDRFSARQFPNYSSELNVNALLLGDSALYLCASSPTTGGRETQYFGPGTRLLVL.

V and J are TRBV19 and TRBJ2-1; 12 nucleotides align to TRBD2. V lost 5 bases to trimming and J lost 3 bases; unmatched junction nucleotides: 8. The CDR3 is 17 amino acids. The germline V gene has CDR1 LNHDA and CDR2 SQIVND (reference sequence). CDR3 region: CASSPTSGRSFYNEQFF. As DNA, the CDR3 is TGTGCCAGTAGTCCGACTAGCGGGAGATCCTTCTACAATGAGCAGTTCTTC.

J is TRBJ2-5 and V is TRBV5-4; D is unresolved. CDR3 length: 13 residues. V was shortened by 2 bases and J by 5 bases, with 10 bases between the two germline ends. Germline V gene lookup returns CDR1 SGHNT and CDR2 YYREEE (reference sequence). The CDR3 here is CASSLAGWETQYF. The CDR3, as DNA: TGTGCCAGCAGCTTAGCAGGTTGGGAGACCCAGTACTTC.

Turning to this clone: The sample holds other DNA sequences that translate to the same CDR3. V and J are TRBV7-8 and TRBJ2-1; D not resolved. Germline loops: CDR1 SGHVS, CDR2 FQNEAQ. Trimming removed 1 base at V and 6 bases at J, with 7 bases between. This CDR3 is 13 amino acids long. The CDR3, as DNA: TGTGCCAGCAGCTTAGAATCCCTCAATGAGCAGTTCTTC. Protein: CASSLESLNEQFF. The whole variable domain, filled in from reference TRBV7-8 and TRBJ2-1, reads GAGVSQSPRYKVAKRGQDVALRCDPISGHVSLFWYQQALGQGPEFLTYFQNEAQLDKSGLPSDRFFAERPEGSVSTLKIQRTQQEDSAVYLCASSLESLNEQFFGPGTRLTVL.

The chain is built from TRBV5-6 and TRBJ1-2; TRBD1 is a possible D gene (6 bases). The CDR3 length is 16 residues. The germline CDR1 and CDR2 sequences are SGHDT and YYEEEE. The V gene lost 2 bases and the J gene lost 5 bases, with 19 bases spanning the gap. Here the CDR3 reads CASSLLRDRSFYGYTF. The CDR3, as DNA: TGTGCCAGCAGCTTACTCCGCGACAGGAGTTTTTATGGCTACACCTTC.

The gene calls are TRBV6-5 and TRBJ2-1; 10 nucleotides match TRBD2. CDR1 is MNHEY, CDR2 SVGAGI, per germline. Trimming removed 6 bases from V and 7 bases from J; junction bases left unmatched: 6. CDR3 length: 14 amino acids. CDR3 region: CASRRDSGRNEQFF. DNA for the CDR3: TGTGCCAGCAGGAGGGATAGCGGGAGGAATGAGCAGTTCTTC.

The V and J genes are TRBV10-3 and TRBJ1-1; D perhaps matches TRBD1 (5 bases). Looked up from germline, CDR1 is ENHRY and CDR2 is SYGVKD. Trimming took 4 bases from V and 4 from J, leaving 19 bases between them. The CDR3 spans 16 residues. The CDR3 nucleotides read TGTGCCATCAGTGCGGTTCGACAGCGGGAGGGCACTGAAGCTTTCTTT. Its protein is CAISAVRQREGTEAFF.

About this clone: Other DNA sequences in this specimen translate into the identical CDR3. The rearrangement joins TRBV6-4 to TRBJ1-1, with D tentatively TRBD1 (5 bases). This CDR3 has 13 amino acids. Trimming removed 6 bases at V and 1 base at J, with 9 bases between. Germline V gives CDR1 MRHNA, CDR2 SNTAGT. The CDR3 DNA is TGTGCCAGCAGCGAAGGGGCGAACACTGAAGCTTTCTTT. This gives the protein CASSEGANTEAFF.

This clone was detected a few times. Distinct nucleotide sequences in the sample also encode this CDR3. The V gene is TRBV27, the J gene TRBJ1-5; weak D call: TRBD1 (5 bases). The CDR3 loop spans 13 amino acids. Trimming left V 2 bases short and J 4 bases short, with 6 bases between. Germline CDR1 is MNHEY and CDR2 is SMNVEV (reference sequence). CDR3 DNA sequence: TGTGCCAGCAGTTTAAGGGGTAATCAGCCCCAGCATTTT. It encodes CASSLRGNQPQHF.

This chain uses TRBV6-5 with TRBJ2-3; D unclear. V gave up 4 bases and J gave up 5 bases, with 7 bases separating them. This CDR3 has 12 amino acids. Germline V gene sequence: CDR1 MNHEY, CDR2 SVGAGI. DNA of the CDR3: TGTGCCAGCAGTTCCCAGGTAGATACGCAGTATTTT. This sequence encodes CASSSQVDTQYF.

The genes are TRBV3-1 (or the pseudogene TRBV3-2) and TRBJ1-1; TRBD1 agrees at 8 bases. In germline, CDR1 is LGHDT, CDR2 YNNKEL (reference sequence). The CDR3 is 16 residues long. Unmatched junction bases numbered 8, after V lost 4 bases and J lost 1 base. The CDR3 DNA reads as TGTGCCAGCAGCCGACGCCGGGGGACAGGGAACACTGAAGCTTTCTTT. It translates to CASSRRRGTGNTEAFF.

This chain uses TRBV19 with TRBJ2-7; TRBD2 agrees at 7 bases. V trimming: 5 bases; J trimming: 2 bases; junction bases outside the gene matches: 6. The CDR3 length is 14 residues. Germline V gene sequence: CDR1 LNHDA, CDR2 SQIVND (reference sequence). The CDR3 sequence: CASSSLAGTYEQYF. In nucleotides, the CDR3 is TGTGCCAGTAGTTCCTTAGCGGGTACCTACGAGCAGTACTTC.